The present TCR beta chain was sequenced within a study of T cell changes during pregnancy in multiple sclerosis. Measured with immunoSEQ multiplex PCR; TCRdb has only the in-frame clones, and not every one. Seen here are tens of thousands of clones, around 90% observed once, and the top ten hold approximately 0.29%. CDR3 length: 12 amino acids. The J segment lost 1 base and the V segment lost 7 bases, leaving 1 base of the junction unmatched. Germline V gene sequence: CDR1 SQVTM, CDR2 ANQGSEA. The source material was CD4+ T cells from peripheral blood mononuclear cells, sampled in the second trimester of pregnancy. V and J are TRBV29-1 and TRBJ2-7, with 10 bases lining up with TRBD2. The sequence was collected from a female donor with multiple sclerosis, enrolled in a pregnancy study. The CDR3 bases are TGCAGCGCACTAGCGGGGTCCTACGAGCAGTACTTC. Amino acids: CSALAGSYEQYF.